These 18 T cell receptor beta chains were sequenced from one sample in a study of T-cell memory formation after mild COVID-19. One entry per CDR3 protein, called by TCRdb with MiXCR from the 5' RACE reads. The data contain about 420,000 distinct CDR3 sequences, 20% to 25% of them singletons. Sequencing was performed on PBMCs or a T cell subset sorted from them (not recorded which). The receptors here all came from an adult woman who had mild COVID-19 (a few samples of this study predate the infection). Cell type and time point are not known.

The CDR3 nucleotides read TGTGCCACCTCGGACAGAAAAGAGACCCAGTACTTC. Protein product: CATSDRKETQYF. V is TRBV24-1 and J is TRBJ2-5; D possibly corresponds to TRBD1 (6 bases). Trimming shortened V by 9 bases and J by 3 bases, and 10 bases separated the two germline ends. Per the germline V gene, CDR1 is KGHDR and CDR2 is SFDVKD. The CDR3 has 12 amino acids.

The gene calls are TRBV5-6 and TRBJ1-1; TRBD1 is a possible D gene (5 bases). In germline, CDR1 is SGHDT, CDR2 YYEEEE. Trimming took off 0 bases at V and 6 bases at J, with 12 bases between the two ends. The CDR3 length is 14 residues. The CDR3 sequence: CASSLGARAAEAFF. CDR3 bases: TGTGCCAGCAGCTTGGGGGCCAGGGCCGCTGAAGCTTTCTTT.

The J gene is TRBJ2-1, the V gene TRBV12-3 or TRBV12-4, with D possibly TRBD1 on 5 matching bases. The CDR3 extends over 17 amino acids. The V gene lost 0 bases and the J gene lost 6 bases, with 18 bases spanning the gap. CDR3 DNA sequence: TGTGCCAGCAGTTTAGCGCAGGACACAAACGCGGTCAATGAGCAGTTCTTC. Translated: CASSLAQDTNAVNEQFF.

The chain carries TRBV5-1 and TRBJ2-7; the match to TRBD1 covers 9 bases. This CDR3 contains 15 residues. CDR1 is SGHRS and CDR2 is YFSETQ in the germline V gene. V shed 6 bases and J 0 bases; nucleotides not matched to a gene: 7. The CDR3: CASTTLGQGSYEQYF. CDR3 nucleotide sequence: TGCGCCAGCACCACCCTGGGACAGGGCTCCTACGAGCAGTACTTC. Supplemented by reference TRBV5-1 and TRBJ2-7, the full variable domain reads KAGVTQTPRYLIKTRGQQVTLSCSPISGHRSVSWYQQTPGQGLQFLFEYFSETQRNKGNFPGRFSGRQFSNSRSEMNVSTLELGDSALYLCASTTLGQGSYEQYFGPGTRLTVT.

CDR3 sequence: CASIQKGPSGGGTDTQYF. The DNA for the CDR3 is TGTGCCAGCATCCAGAAAGGCCCCAGCGGGGGGGGCACAGATACGCAGTATTTT. The rearrangement joins TRBV4-2 to TRBJ2-3; TRBD2 matches at 10 bases. V was clipped by 7 bases and J by 1 base; unmatched bases: 14. Germline V gene lookup returns CDR1 LGHNA and CDR2 YNFKEQ. CDR3 length: 18 amino acids.

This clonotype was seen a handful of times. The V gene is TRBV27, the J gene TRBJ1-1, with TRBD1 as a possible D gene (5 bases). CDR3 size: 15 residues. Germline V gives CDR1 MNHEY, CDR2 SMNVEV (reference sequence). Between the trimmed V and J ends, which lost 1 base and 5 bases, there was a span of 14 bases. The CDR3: CASSLYSGAGTEAFF. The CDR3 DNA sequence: TGTGCCAGCAGTTTATATTCCGGGGCGGGGACTGAAGCTTTCTTT.

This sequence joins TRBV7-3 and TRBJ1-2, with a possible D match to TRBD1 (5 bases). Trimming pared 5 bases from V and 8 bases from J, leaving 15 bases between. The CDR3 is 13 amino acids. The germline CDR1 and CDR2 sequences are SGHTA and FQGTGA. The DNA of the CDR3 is TGTGCCAGCAGCCTGCAGGGATGGGAGGGCTACACCTTC. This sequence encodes CASSLQGWEGYTF.

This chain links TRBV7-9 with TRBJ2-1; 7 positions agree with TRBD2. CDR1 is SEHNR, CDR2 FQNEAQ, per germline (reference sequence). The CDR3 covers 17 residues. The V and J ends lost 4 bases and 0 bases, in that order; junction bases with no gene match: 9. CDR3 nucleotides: TGTGCCAGCAGCTCCTGGGGTGGCGGGAGCTCCTACAATGAGCAGTTCTTC. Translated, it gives CASSSWGGGSSYNEQFF.

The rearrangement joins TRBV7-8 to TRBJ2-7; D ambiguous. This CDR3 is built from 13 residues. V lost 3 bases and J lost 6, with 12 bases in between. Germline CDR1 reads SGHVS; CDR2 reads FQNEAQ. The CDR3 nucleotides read TGTGCCAGCAGCTTGTTACCCGCGCGCGAGCAGTACTTC. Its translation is CASSLLPAREQYF.

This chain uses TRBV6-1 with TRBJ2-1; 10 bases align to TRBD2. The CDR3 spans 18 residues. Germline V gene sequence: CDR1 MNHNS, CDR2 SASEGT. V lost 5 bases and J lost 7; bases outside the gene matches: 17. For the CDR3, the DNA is TGTGCCAGCAGTCTCGCGGGGAAGGCTAGCGGGAGTGGTAATGAGCAGTTCTTC. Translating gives CASSLAGKASGSGNEQFF.

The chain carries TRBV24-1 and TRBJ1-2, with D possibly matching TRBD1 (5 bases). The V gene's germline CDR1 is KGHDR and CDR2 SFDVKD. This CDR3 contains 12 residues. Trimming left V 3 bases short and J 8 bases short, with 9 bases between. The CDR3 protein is CATSDPGNGYTF. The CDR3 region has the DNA TGTGCCACCAGTGATCCAGGGAACGGCTACACCTTC.

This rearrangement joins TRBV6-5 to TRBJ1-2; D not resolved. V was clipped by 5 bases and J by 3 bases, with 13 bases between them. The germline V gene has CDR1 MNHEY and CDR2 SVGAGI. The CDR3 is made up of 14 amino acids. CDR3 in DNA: TGTGCCAGCAGTGGACCCTTGTCGGACTATGGCTACACCTTC. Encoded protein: CASSGPLSDYGYTF.

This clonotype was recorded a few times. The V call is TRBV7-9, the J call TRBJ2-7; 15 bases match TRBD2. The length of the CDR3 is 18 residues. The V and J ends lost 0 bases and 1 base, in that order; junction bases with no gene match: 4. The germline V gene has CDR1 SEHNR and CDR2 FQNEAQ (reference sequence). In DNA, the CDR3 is TGTGCCAGCAGCTTAGCGGGACTAGCGGGAGGTTCGTCCTACGAGCAGTACTTC. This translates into CASSLAGLAGGSSYEQYF.

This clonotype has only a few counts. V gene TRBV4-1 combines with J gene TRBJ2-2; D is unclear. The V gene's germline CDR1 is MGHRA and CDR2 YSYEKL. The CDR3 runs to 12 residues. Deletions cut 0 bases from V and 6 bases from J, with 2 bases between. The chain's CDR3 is CASSQEAGELFF. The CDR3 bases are TGCGCCAGCAGCCAAGAAGCCGGGGAGCTGTTTTTT.

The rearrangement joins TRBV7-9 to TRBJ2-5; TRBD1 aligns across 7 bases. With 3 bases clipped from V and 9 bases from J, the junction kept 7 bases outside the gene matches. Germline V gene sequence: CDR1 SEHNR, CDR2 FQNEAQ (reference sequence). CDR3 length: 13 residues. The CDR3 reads CASSLRQGRAQYF. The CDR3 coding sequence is TGTGCCAGCAGCTTGCGACAGGGAAGGGCCCAGTACTTC.

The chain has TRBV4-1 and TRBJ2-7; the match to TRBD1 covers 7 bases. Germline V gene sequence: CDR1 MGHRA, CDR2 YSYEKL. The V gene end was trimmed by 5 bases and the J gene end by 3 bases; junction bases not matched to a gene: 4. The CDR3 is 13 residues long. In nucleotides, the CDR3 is TGCGCCAGCAGCGAGGGACAGCACTACGAGCAGTACTTC. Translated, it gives CASSEGQHYEQYF.

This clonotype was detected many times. CDR3 region: CASSEYLDRGPLSGYEQYF. The CDR3, as DNA: TGTGCCAGCAGTGAATACCTGGACAGGGGCCCCCTCAGTGGCTACGAGCAGTACTTC. V and J are TRBV25-1 and TRBJ2-7, with 9 bases that match TRBD1. In germline, CDR1 is MGHDK, CDR2 SYGVNS. This CDR3 spans 19 amino acids. V gave up 0 bases and J gave up 3 bases; unmatched junction bases: 15.

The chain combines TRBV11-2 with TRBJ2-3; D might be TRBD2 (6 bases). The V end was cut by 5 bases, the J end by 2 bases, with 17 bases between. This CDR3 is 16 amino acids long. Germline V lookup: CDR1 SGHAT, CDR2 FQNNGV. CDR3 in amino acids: CASSAPRDFHTDTQYF. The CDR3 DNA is TGTGCCAGCAGCGCCCCCCGGGACTTCCACACAGATACGCAGTATTTT. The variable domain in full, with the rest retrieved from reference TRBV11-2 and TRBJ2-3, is EAGVAQSPRYKIIEKRQSVAFWCNPISGHATLYWYQQILGQGPKLLIQFQNNGVVDDSQLPKDRFSAERLKGVDSTLKIQPAKLEDSAVYLCASSAPRDFHTDTQYFGPGTRLTVL.